This record covers a single TCR beta chain. This sample is drawn from a study of blood T cell repertoires in COVID-19. The CDR3 covers 16 residues. V trimming: 8 bases; J trimming: 1 base; junction bases outside the gene matches: 9. CDR1 and CDR2 from the germline V gene are SNHLY and FYNNEI. Membership in each cohort depended on participant-reported clinical history. Using immunoSEQ multiplex PCR, the repertoire was profiled, and TCRdb retains in-frame clones only, with some absent. Of a few hundred thousand clones in the sample, 70% to 90% were seen once. What was sequenced was PBMCs or T cells enriched from blood (not recorded which). This TCR was sampled from a woman younger than 30 who had been exposed to COVID-19. The chain has TRBV2 and TRBJ1-1, with 11 bases identical to TRBD1. This chain's CDR3 is CASWTGGSLRNTEAFF. CDR3 sequence (DNA): TGTGCCAGCTGGACAGGGGGCTCCCTCAGGAACACTGAAGCTTTCTTT.